This T cell receptor (beta chain) was recorded in a study of OX40 agonist ivuxolimab in advanced cancers. Study overall: Treatment of patients was with ivuxolimab, an agonistic anti-OX40 (CD134) antibody. A diagnosis of hepatocellular carcinoma, melanoma, renal cell or head and neck cancer was present in dose-escalation patients. General study points: Partial responders at 0.1-3.0 mg/kg showed near-lowest clonal expansion. The study found that CD8+ T cells averaged more expanded clones than CD4+.

This clone was detected once. What it binds is not known. Germline V gene lookup returns CDR1 SGHTA and CDR2 FQGTGA. V gave up 0 bases and J gave up 5 bases, with 7 bases separating them. The CDR3 loop spans 13 amino acids. Only in-frame clones appear in the TCRdb table, and some are missing; sequencing was by immunoSEQ multiplex PCR. The sample consists of 10,000 or so clones, around 80% of them appearing once. V and J are TRBV7-3 and TRBJ2-5; D not resolved. This sample comprised CD4+ or CD8+ T cells sorted from blood, obtained in a trial of the OX40 agonist ivuxolimab. The clonotype comes from an adult with an advanced solid tumor such as melanoma, head and neck, liver or kidney cancer. DNA of the CDR3: TGTGCCAGCAGCTTAACCCCAGAGGAGACCCAGTACTTC. Protein sequence: CASSLTPEETQYF.